These 24 T cell receptor beta chains share one sample of origin, sequenced in a study of CD8 T cells in Susac syndrome. With random hexamers, reverse transcription was performed on roughly 0.5 to 1 ug of RNA. Using its own MiXCR run on the immunoSEQ multiplex PCR reads, TCRdb lists one record per CDR3 protein. The table has approximately 160,000 distinct CDR3 sequences, about 96% seen once. Material for sequencing was CD4+ T cells from PBMCs. The receptors shown here come from a human donor with Susac syndrome.

Turning to this clonotype: Relative to the germline gene, one junction end is altered; a read error may explain this. The J gene is TRBJ2-5, the V gene TRBV30, with 7 bases identical to TRBD2. Germline V gene lookup returns CDR1 GTSNPN and CDR2 SVGIG (reference sequence). This CDR3 contains 12 residues. This CDR3 reads CAWGIGLGLSDF. The CDR3 nucleotides read TGTGCCTGGGGAATTGGACTGGGACTATCTGACTTC.

The chain joins TRBV7-2 to TRBJ1-2; 9 bases line up with TRBD1. After removal of 5 bases from V and 8 bases from J, the junction contained 12 bases not matched to a gene. CDR1 is SGHTA and CDR2 is FQGNSA in the germline V gene. The CDR3 totals 15 residues. DNA for the CDR3: TGTGCCAGCAGCCCTGGGACAGGGCTTCCCCAGGGCTACACCTTC. The encoded protein is CASSPGTGLPQGYTF.

The chain combines TRBV20-1 with TRBJ2-7, with 7 bases that match TRBD2. V shed 3 bases and J 3 bases; nucleotides not matched to a gene: 8. In germline, CDR1 is DFQATT, CDR2 SNEGSKA (reference sequence). This CDR3 has 14 residues. The CDR3 region has the DNA TGCAGTGCTAGCCCAGCGGGGAGGAACTACGAGCAGTACTTC. Protein product: CSASPAGRNYEQYF.

The chain has TRBV5-1 and TRBJ2-1, with a possible D match to TRBD1 (6 bases). Germline CDR1 is SGHRS and CDR2 is YFSETQ. Trimming cost V 4 bases and J 4 bases, with 9 bases left between them. The CDR3 sequence is 13 residues long. CDR3: CASSVDRYNEQFF. The CDR3 nucleotides read TGCGCCAGCAGCGTCGACAGGTACAATGAGCAGTTCTTC.

The genes are TRBV30 and TRBJ1-5, with D uncertain. Per germline, CDR1 GTSNPN and CDR2 SVGIG (reference sequence). This CDR3 has 12 amino acids. Between the trimmed V and J ends, which lost 4 bases and 2 bases, there was a span of 6 bases. The CDR3 sequence is CAWTGGNQPQHF. The CDR3 nucleotides are TGTGCCTGGACCGGGGGCAATCAGCCCCAGCATTTT.

The rearrangement links TRBV6-2 or TRBV6-3 to TRBJ2-7; 9 positions match TRBD2. J gave up 3 bases and V 6 bases, and 6 bases lay outside the gene matches. The germline CDR1 and CDR2 sequences are MNHEY and SVGEGT. The CDR3 runs 14 residues. CDR3 sequence (DNA): TGTGCCAGCAGAACCGGGACTAGCTTCTACGAGCAGTACTTC. Amino acids: CASRTGTSFYEQYF.

The chain uses TRBV5-1 and TRBJ1-1, with TRBD1 identical over 9 bases. CDR3 length: 14 amino acids. The V gene's germline CDR1 is SGHRS and CDR2 YFSETQ. The J segment lost 6 bases and the V segment lost 0 bases, leaving 3 bases of the junction unmatched. Here the CDR3 DNA reads TGCGCCAGCAGCTTGGAACAGGGGGCAGCTGAAGCTTTCTTT. Translation: CASSLEQGAAEAFF. Using reference TRBV5-1 and TRBJ1-1 for the parts outside the CDR3, the full variable domain is KAGVTQTPRYLIKTRGQQVTLSCSPISGHRSVSWYQQTPGQGLQFLFEYFSETQRNKGNFPGRFSGRQFSNSRSEMNVSTLELGDSALYLCASSLEQGAAEAFFGQGTRLTVV.

The chain employs TRBV5-1 and TRBJ2-6; possible D gene TRBD2, 6 bases. Trimming pared 5 bases from V and 0 bases from J, leaving 12 bases between. The germline CDR1 and CDR2 sequences are SGHRS and YFSETQ. This CDR3 is built from 16 residues. For the CDR3, the DNA is TGCGCCAGCAGGCGGGACCCGATCTCTGGGGCCAACGTCCTGACTTTC. Its protein product is CASRRDPISGANVLTF. The variable domain in full, with the rest retrieved from reference TRBV5-1 and TRBJ2-6, is KAGVTQTPRYLIKTRGQQVTLSCSPISGHRSVSWYQQTPGQGLQFLFEYFSETQRNKGNFPGRFSGRQFSNSRSEMNVSTLELGDSALYLCASRRDPISGANVLTFGAGSRLTVL.

The genes are TRBV9 and TRBJ2-7; tentative D call: TRBD2 (6 bases). The CDR3 covers 15 residues. Trimming shortened V by 0 bases and J by 6 bases, and 16 bases separated the two germline ends. Germline values: CDR1 SGDLS, CDR2 YYNGEE. CDR3 in DNA: TGTGCCAGCAGCGTAGCTTCTAGCTGGGAGGCCGAGCAGTACTTC. It codes for CASSVASSWEAEQYF. The full variable domain, its missing parts supplied by reference TRBV9 and TRBJ2-7, is DSGVTQTPKHLITATGQRVTLRCSPRSGDLSVYWYQQSLDQGLQFLIQYYNGEERAKGNILERFSAQQFPDLHSELNLSSLELGDSALYFCASSVASSWEAEQYFGPGTRLTVT.

The rearrangement links TRBV7-8 to TRBJ2-7; 7 nucleotides line up with TRBD2. The CDR3 runs to 16 residues. Germline V lookup: CDR1 SGHVS, CDR2 FQNEAQ. J lost 4 bases, V lost 5 bases, and 14 bases had no gene match. In DNA form, the CDR3 reads TGTGCCAGCAGCCCGCCGAGCGGGACTTTCGGATACGAGCAGTACTTC. Translating it yields CASSPPSGTFGYEQYF.

CDR3 in amino acids: CASSDSTAPPGERSYEQYV. CDR3 DNA sequence: TGTGCCAGCAGTGACTCCACCGCCCCCCCAGGGGAACGGTCCTACGAGCAGTACGTC. This chain connects TRBV6-4 to TRBJ2-7, with a possible D match to TRBD1 (6 bases). The CDR3 runs to 19 residues. Trimming took off 0 bases at V and 1 base at J, with 22 bases between the two ends. Per the germline V gene, CDR1 is MRHNA and CDR2 is SNTAGT.

The chain has TRBV20-1 and TRBJ1-1; D remains unclear. The CDR3 length is 13 residues. The V end was cut by 0 bases, the J end by 3 bases, with 8 bases between. Per germline, CDR1 DFQATT and CDR2 SNEGSKA (reference sequence). The CDR3 region has the DNA TGCAGTGCTAGAGATTATTGGCACACTGAAGCTTTCTTT. Translation: CSARDYWHTEAFF.

This sequence joins TRBV7-3 and TRBJ1-1; TRBD1 is a possible D gene (5 bases). V dropped 5 bases and J dropped 1 base, with 8 bases sitting between them. Looked up from germline, CDR1 is SGHTA and CDR2 is FQGTGA. The CDR3 has 13 amino acids. This chain's CDR3 is CASSRDSNTEAFF. The CDR3 bases are TGTGCCAGCAGCCGGGACTCGAACACTGAAGCTTTCTTT.

J is TRBJ2-5 and V is TRBV28; D remains unclear. With 4 bases removed from V and 3 bases from J, the gap between germline ends came to 9 bases. The CDR3 spans 13 residues. Germline CDR1 reads MDHEN; CDR2 reads SYDVKM. CDR3 sequence (DNA): TGTGCCAGCAGTTCCTTGCCGAAAGAGACCCAGTACTTC. This sequence encodes CASSSLPKETQYF.

The genes are TRBV7-2 and TRBJ2-1; TRBD2 matches at 11 bases. Unmatched junction bases numbered 6, after V lost 6 bases and J lost 5 bases. The CDR3 length is 15 residues. Per germline, CDR1 SGHTA and CDR2 FQGNSA. The DNA for the CDR3 is TGTGCCAGCAGTTTTAGCGGGAGGGCCCACAATGAGCAGTTCTTC. Its translation is CASSFSGRAHNEQFF.

The chain recombines TRBV20-1 with TRBJ2-7; 8 bases align to TRBD2. V trimming: 2 bases; J trimming: 0 bases; junction bases outside the gene matches: 6. The CDR3 has 15 amino acids. Germline CDR1 and CDR2: DFQATT and SNEGSKA (reference sequence). CDR3 amino acids: CSARLSGGISYEQYV. For the CDR3, the DNA is TGCAGTGCTAGACTGTCGGGGGGGATCTCCTACGAGCAGTACGTC.

This chain links TRBV5-4 with TRBJ2-2; D is unresolved. CDR3 length: 15 residues. Deletions cut 2 bases from V and 5 bases from J, with 13 bases between. The V gene's germline CDR1 is SGHNT and CDR2 YYREEE (reference sequence). The CDR3 loop is CASSFERTQTGELFF. The CDR3 DNA sequence: TGTGCCAGCAGCTTCGAAAGGACCCAAACCGGGGAGCTGTTTTTT. Drawing the rest from reference TRBV5-4 and TRBJ2-2, the complete variable domain is ETGVTQSPTHLIKTRGQQVTLRCSSQSGHNTVSWYQQALGQGPQFIFQYYREEENGRGNFPPRFSGLQFPNYSSELNVNALELDDSALYLCASSFERTQTGELFFGEGSRLTVL.

The CDR3 DNA is TGTGCCAGCAGCTCATACCGAGCTAGCGGGAGTCGGGATACGCAGTATTTT. Protein product: CASSSYRASGSRDTQYF. The chain links TRBV11-2 to TRBJ2-3, with TRBD2 matching over 10 bases. Per the germline V gene, CDR1 is SGHAT and CDR2 is FQNNGV. With V trimmed by 4 bases and J by 6 bases, 13 bases remained unmatched. The CDR3 spans 17 residues.

V and J are TRBV5-1 and TRBJ1-2; D gene unclear. Germline V gene sequence: CDR1 SGHRS, CDR2 YFSETQ. There are 13 residues in the CDR3. The V and J ends lost 0 bases and 2 bases respectively, with 5 bases between them. CDR3 in amino acids: CASSLVVNYGYTF. CDR3 in DNA: TGCGCCAGCAGCTTGGTGGTGAACTATGGCTACACCTTC.

J is TRBJ1-1 and V is TRBV15; D not resolved. The CDR3 is made up of 16 amino acids. The germline V gene encodes CDR1 LNHNV and CDR2 YYDKDF (reference sequence). Trimming pared 0 bases from V and 0 bases from J, leaving 11 bases between. This CDR3 reads CATSRDGPGMNTEAFF. The CDR3 region has the DNA TGTGCCACCAGCAGAGATGGGCCGGGGATGAACACTGAAGCTTTCTTT.

The chain joins TRBV9 to TRBJ1-1, with 12 positions matching TRBD1. Germline-derived CDR1 and CDR2 are SGDLS and YYNGEE. V dropped 3 bases and J dropped 5; count of bases not matched to a gene: 5. The CDR3 loop spans 15 amino acids. The CDR3 loop is CASSARDRGQTEAFF. Written as DNA, the CDR3 is TGTGCCAGCAGCGCCCGGGACAGGGGGCAGACTGAAGCTTTCTTT.

This sequence joins TRBV6-2 or TRBV6-3 and TRBJ2-1; D tentatively fits TRBD1 or TRBD2 (6 bases each). Trimming took 2 bases from V and 7 from J, leaving 12 bases between them. The CDR3 runs to 14 residues. From germline, CDR1 is MNHEY and CDR2 SVGEGT. CDR3 in amino acids: CASSYEGGRNEQFF. The CDR3 coding sequence is TGTGCCAGCAGTTACGAGGGGGGCCGAAATGAGCAGTTCTTC.

This sequence joins TRBV15 and TRBJ1-1; D is ambiguous. V was pared by 2 bases and J by 3 bases, with 13 bases between. This CDR3 region has 15 residues. The V gene's germline CDR1 is LNHNV and CDR2 YYDKDF (reference sequence). The CDR3 sequence is CATSRQDLRDTEAFF. CDR3 sequence (DNA): TGTGCCACCAGCAGACAGGACCTCCGGGACACTGAAGCTTTCTTT.

The chain links TRBV9 to TRBJ1-4, with unresolved D. V dropped 4 bases and J dropped 4 bases, with 11 bases sitting between them. This CDR3 has 14 amino acids. CDR1 is SGDLS, CDR2 YYNGEE, per germline. In nucleotides, the CDR3 is TGTGCCAGCAGCTCTGGGCCTCATAATGAAAAACTGTTTTTT. It yields the protein CASSSGPHNEKLFF.